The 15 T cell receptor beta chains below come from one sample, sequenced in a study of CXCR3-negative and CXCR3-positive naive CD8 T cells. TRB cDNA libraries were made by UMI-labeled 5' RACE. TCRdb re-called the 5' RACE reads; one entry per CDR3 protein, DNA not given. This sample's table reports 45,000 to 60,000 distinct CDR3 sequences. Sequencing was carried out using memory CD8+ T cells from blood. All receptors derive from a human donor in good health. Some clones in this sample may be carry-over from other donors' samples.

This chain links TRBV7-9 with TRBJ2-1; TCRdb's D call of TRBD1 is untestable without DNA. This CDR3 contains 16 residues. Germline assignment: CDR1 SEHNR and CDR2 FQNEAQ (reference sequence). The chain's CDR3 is CASSLGGGAYHNEQFF.

The chain's CDR3 is CASRLASPGDTQYF. The rearrangement uses TRBV3-1 and TRBJ2-3; without DNA, the TCRdb call of TRBD2 cannot be checked. This CDR3 region has 14 residues. The germline V gene encodes CDR1 LGHDT and CDR2 YNNKEL (reference sequence).

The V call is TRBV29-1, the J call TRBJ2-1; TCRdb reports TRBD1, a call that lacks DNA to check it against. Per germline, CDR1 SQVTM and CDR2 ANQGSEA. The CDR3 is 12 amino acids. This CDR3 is CSGGGWYNEQFF.

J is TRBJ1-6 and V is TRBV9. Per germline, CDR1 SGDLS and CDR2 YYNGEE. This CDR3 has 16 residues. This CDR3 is CASSVTGSSYNSPLHF.

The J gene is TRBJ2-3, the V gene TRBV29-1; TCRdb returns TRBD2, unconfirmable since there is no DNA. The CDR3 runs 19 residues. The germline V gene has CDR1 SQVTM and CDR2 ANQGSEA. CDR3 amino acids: CSVEDKRLAGGYSTDTQYF.

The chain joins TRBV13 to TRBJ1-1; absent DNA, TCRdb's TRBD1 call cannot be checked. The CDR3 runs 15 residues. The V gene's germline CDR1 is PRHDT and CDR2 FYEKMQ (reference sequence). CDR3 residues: CASSSRDRANTEAFF.

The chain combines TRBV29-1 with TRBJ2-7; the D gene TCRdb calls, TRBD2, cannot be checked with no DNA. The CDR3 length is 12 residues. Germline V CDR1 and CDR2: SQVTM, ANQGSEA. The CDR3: CSVEAEGAEEYF.

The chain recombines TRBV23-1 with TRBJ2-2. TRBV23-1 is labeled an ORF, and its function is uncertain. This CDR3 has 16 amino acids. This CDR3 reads CASSQSRQPNTGELFF.

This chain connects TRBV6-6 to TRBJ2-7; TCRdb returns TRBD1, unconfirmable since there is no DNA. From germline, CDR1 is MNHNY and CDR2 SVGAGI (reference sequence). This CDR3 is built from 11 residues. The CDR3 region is CASSPGFEQYF.

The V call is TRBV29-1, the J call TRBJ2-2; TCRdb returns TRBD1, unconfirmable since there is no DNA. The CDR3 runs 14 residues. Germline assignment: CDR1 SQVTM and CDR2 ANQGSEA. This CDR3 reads CSVVEGDLPGELFF.

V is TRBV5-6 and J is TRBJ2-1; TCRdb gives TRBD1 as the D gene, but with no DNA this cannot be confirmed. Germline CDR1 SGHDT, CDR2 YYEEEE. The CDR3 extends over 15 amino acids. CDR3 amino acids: CASSYPGQLYNEQFF.

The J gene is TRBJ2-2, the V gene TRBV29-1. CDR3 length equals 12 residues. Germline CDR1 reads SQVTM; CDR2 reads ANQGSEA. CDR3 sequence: CSVYLTAGELFF.

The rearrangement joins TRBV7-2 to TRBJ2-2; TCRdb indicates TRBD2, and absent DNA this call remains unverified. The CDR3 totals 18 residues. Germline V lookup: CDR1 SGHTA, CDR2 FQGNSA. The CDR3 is CASSLQLAGGLGTGELFF.

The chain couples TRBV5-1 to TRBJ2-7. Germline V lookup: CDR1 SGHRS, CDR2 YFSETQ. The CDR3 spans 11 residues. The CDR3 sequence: CASSATYEQYF. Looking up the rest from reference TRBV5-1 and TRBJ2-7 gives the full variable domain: KAGVTQTPRYLIKTRGQQVTLSCSPISGHRSVSWYQQTPGQGLQFLFEYFSETQRNKGNFPGRFSGRQFSNSRSEMNVSTLELGDSALYLCASSATYEQYFGPGTRLTVT.

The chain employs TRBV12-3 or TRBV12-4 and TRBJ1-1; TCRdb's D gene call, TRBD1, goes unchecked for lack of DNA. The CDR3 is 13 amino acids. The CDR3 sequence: CASSLVRGTEAFF.